This T cell receptor beta chain was observed in a study of T cell responses to AZD1222 COVID-19 vaccine. Findings of the study overall: Clonal diversity may have been underestimated, and the donors were mostly white British, with more females than males.

Libraries were prepared by immunoSEQ multiplex PCR; TCRdb keeps only in-frame clonotypes and omits some of them. Among around 99,000 clones, about 90% were seen once, and the ten largest hold approximately 9.3%. Timing groups of about 4 and about 12 weeks for second doses were pooled. The CDR3 totals 15 residues. Germline CDR1 and CDR2: SGHVS and FQNEAQ. Between the trimmed V and J ends, which lost 1 base and 7 bases, there was a span of 14 bases. This clone appeared a single time. The target antigen is unknown. This chain links TRBV7-8 with TRBJ1-5, with TRBD1 as a possible D gene (5 bases). The sample here was peripheral blood, taken 28 days after the second AZD1222 dose. This clonotype originated in an adult who received the AZD1222 COVID-19 vaccine. CDR3 region: CASSLGFQGGQPQHF. CDR3 in DNA: TGTGCCAGCAGCTTAGGTTTTCAGGGTGGACAGCCCCAGCATTTT.